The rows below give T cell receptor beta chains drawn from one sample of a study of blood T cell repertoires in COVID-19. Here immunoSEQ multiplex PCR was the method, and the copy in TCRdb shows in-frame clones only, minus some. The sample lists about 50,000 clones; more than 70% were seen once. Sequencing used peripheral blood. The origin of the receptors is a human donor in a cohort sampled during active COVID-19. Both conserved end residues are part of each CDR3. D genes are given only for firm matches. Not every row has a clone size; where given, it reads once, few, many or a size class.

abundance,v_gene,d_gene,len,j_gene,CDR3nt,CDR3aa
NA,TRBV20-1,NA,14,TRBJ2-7,TGCAGTGCTAGTGAGGACGGGGTGGGGTACGAGCAGTACTTC,CSASEDGVGYEQYF
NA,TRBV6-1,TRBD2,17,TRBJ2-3,TGTGCCAGCAGTGGGGGACTAGCGGGCTCCAGCACAGATACGCAGTATTTT,CASSGGLAGSSTDTQYF
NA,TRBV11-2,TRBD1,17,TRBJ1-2,TGTGCCAGCAGCTTTGCTGGAGAGGGGGCGCGTAGCTATGGCTACACCTTC,CASSFAGEGARSYGYTF
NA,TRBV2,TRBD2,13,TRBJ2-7,TGTGCCAGCACTCCCGGGGGGTCGGTCGAGCAGTACTTC,CASTPGGSVEQYF
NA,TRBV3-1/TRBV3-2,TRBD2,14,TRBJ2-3,TGTGCCAGCAGCCATAGCGGGGGAAAAGATACGCAGTATTTT,CASSHSGGKDTQYF
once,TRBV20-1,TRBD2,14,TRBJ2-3,TGCAGTGCTAGTCTCGGGGGGGCCATCGTTACGCAGTATTTT,CSASLGGAIVTQYF
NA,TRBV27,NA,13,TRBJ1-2,TGTGCCAGCAGTTTATCGGCGGGAGGCGGCTACACCTTC,CASSLSAGGGYTF
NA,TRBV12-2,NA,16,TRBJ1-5,TGTGCAAGGGGTAGGGACAGGGAATATAGCAATCAGCCCCAGCATTTT,CARGRDREYSNQPQHF
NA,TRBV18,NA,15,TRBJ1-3,TGTGCCAGCTCACCCATCGACATCTCGGGAAACACCATATATTTT,CASSPIDISGNTIYF
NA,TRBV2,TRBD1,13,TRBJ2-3,TGTGCCAGCAGAACAGGGGTAGCAGATACGCAGTATTTT,CASRTGVADTQYF
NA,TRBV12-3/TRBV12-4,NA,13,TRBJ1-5,TGTGCCAGCACCTGGGGGGATAGCCAGCCCCAGCATTTT,CASTWGDSQPQHF
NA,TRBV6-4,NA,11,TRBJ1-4,TGTGCCAGCACCCAGGGGGAAAAACTGTTTTTT,CASTQGEKLFF
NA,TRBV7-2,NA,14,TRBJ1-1,TGTGCCAGCAGCTCCAGGCGGGCAGACACGAAAGCTTTCTTT,CASSSRRADTKAFF
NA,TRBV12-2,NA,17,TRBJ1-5,TGTGCAAGTCGCCTCCGCGGGCCGGCCTCGGGAGATCAGCCCCAGCATTTT,CASRLRGPASGDQPQHF
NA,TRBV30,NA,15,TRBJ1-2,TGTGCCTGGAGGAGGTTGGTAAGGGAGCACTATGGCTACACCTTC,CAWRRLVREHYGYTF
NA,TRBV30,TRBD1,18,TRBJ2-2,TGTGCCTGGAGGCCCGAACCTTGGGACAGCCGAAACACCGGGGAGCTGTTTTTT,CAWRPEPWDSRNTGELFF
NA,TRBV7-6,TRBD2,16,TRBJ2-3,TGTGCCAGCAGCTTTACTAGCGGGGGGCCGAGTGCTACGCAGTATTTT,CASSFTSGGPSATQYF